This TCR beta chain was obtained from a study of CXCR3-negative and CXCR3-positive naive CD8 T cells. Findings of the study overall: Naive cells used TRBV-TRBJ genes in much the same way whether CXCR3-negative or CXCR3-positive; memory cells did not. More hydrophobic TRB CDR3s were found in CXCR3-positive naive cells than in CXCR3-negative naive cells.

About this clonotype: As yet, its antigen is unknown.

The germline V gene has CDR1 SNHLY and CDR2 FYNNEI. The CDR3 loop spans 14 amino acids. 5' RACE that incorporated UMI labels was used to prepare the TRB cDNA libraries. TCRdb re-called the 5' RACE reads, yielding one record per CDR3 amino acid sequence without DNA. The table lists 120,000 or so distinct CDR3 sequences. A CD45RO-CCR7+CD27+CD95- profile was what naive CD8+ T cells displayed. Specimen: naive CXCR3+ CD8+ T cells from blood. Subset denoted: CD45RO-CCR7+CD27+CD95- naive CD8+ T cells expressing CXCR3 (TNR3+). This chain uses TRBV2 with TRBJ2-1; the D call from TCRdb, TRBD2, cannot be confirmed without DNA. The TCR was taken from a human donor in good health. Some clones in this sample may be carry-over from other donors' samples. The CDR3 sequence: CASTKKDLPSEQFF.